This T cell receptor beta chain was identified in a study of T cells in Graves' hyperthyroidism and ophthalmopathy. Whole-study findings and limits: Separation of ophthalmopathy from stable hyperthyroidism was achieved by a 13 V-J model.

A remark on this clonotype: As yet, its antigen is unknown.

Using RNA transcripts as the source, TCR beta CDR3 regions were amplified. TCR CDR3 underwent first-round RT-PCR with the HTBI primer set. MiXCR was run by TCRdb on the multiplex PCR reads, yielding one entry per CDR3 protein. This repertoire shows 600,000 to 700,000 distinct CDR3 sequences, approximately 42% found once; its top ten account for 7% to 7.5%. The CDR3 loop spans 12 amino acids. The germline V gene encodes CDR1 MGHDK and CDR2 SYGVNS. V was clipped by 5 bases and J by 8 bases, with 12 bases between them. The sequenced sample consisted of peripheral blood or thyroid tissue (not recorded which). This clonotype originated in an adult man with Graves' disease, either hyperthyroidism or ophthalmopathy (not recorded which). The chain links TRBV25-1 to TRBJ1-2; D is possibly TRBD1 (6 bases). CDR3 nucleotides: TGTGCCAGCAGTCCCCCAGGGGAAGGCTACACCTTC. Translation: CASSPPGEGYTF.